This T cell receptor (beta chain) was recorded in a study of cytomegalovirus exposure and HLA in healthy donors. Study outcomes and limitations: Sequencing likely generated an artifact that appeared as a cluster of highly shared sequence variants. The records held CMV serostatus as the only immune exposure information. TCR beta sequences reportedly predicted most subjects' HLA-A and HLA-B alleles accurately.

To note about this clone: The antigen is not known.

CDR1 and CDR2 from the germline V gene are MGHDK and SYGVNS. The CDR3 is made up of 16 amino acids. Trimming at V came to 0 bases and at J to 6 bases, leaving 3 bases not matched to a gene. PCR amplification relied on 60 Vbeta primers (plus 13 Jbeta primers). TCRdb's copy holds only in-frame clones and misses some; the assay was immunoSEQ multiplex PCR. The sample lists over 200,000 clones; around four fifths were seen once. The receptor was derived from a woman in her thirties or forties in good health and CMV-seronegative. The genes are TRBV25-1 and TRBJ2-3, with 13 positions matching TRBD2. The specimen sequenced was PBMCs. CDR3 sequence (DNA): TGTGCCAGCAGTGAATACGGACTAGCGGGGGTGGATACGCAGTATTTT. This encodes CASSEYGLAGVDTQYF.